The 25 T cell receptor beta chains below were found in one sample sequenced in a study of blood T cell repertoires in COVID-19. Profiling relied on immunoSEQ multiplex PCR, and the TCRdb table lists in-frame clones only, not all of them. The top ten hold around 6.6% of the sample, which has hundreds of thousands of clones, about 87% seen once. Sequencing input: peripheral blood. All receptors come from a woman in her twenties or thirties with COVID-19, enrolled during active disease.

The V gene is TRBV28, the J gene TRBJ1-2; 7 positions match TRBD1. This CDR3 region has 15 residues. Trimming at V came to 1 base and at J to 8 bases, leaving 10 bases not matched to a gene. Per germline, CDR1 MDHEN and CDR2 SYDVKM. The CDR3 spells CASSLFGRGAEGYTF. In DNA form, the CDR3 reads TGTGCCAGCAGTTTATTCGGCAGGGGGGCCGAGGGCTACACCTTC.

The V gene is TRBV5-1, the J gene TRBJ1-2; 8 nucleotides match TRBD1. Germline V gene lookup returns CDR1 SGHRS and CDR2 YFSETQ. This CDR3 is built from 13 residues. The V and J ends lost 1 base and 9 bases, in that order; junction bases with no gene match: 5. The CDR3: CASSLRDRPSYTF. As DNA, the CDR3 is TGCGCCAGCAGCTTGAGGGACAGGCCTAGCTACACCTTC.

The CDR3 loop reads CASSKPGQGTSEAFF. The DNA of the CDR3 is TGCGCCAGCAGTAAACCGGGACAGGGGACGAGTGAAGCTTTCTTT. The rearrangement uses TRBV10-2 and TRBJ1-1; 10 nucleotides align to TRBD1. Germline V gene data show CDR1 as WSHSY and CDR2 as SAAADI. There are 15 residues in the CDR3. With V trimmed by 5 bases and J by 7 bases, 10 bases remained unmatched.

This chain connects TRBV4-2 to TRBJ2-7, with 9 bases identical to TRBD1. The J segment lost 1 base and the V segment lost 2 bases, leaving 6 bases of the junction unmatched. The CDR3 totals 16 residues. Germline loops: CDR1 LGHNA, CDR2 YNFKEQ. The DNA for the CDR3 is TGTGCCAGCAGCCAACCCGGGACAGGGACTTCCTACGAGCAGTACTTC. Translated: CASSQPGTGTSYEQYF.

This clone was detected a few times. The chain uses TRBV3-1 (or the pseudogene TRBV3-2) and TRBJ2-7; 11 nucleotides align to TRBD1. The CDR3 contains 19 residues. With V trimmed by 1 base and J by 2 bases, 13 bases remained unmatched. Germline V gives CDR1 LGHDT, CDR2 YNNKEL (reference sequence). The CDR3 nucleotides are TGTGCCAGCAGCCAAGGAGGGACAGGGGGTACTACTCGGGCCTACGAGCAGTACTTC. This gives the protein CASSQGGTGGTTRAYEQYF.

V gene TRBV11-3 combines with J gene TRBJ2-1; TRBD1 agrees at 10 bases. CDR1 and CDR2 (germline): SGHNT, YENEEA. This CDR3 has 16 residues. V gave up 1 base and J gave up 5 bases; unmatched junction bases: 5. The CDR3 loop reads CASSLGGTGVNNEQFF. The CDR3 DNA reads TGTGCCAGCAGCTTAGGTGGGACAGGGGTAAACAATGAGCAGTTCTTC.

A single count supports this clone. This chain connects TRBV23-1 to TRBJ1-2; TRBD1 agrees at 7 bases. TRBV23-1 belongs to the ORF category, with a function that is uncertain. The CDR3 covers 16 residues. V shed 4 bases and J 1 base; nucleotides not matched to a gene: 9. The CDR3 DNA is TGCGCCAGCAGTCGCCCTTGGGACAGTCATAACTATGGCTACACCTTC. Translation gives CASSRPWDSHNYGYTF.

V gene TRBV4-1 combines with J gene TRBJ2-4; D perhaps matches TRBD2 (5 bases). V lost 2 bases and J lost 0, with 17 bases in between. The CDR3 is 18 amino acids. Looked up from germline, CDR1 is MGHRA and CDR2 is YSYEKL. CDR3 nucleotides: TGCGCCAGCAGCCAACCACAGCGGATACCTATAGCCAAAAACATTCAGTACTTC. Translated, it gives CASSQPQRIPIAKNIQYF.

CDR3 nucleotide sequence: TGTGCCAGCAGTTTATGGACAGGACGGGGCTACACCTTC. This codes for CASSLWTGRGYTF. V is TRBV28 and J is TRBJ1-2; a weak D match, TRBD1 (6 bases). There are 13 residues in the CDR3. CDR1 and CDR2 from the germline V gene are MDHEN and SYDVKM. V dropped 0 bases and J dropped 8 bases, with 10 bases sitting between them.

This clone has a handful of counts. The chain combines TRBV25-1 with TRBJ1-1; perhaps TRBD1 as D (6 bases). CDR1 and CDR2 (germline): MGHDK, SYGVNS. The CDR3 spans 15 residues. The ends were cut back, 9 bases at V and 1 base at J, with 18 bases in the middle. CDR3: CARGPGHNENTEAFF. DNA for the CDR3: TGTGCCAGGGGACCGGGACACAATGAGAACACTGAAGCTTTCTTT. The full variable domain, in which reference TRBV25-1 and TRBJ1-1 provide the parts outside the CDR3, is EADIYQTPRYLVIGTGKKITLECSQTMGHDKMYWYQQDPGMELHLIHYSYGVNSTEKGDLSSESTVSRIRTEHFPLTLESARPSHTSQYLCARGPGHNENTEAFFGQGTRLTVV.

This clone was seen once. The chain links TRBV27 to TRBJ1-2, with TRBD1 matching over 9 bases. The CDR3 is 17 amino acids. The germline V gene has CDR1 MNHEY and CDR2 SMNVEV (reference sequence). Trimming took 5 bases from V and 8 from J; bases not matched to a gene: 18. CDR3 protein: CASSPLSPLPGTGGYTF. CDR3 DNA sequence: TGTGCCAGCAGTCCTTTGTCCCCGCTCCCCGGGACAGGGGGCTACACCTTC.

This chain connects TRBV12-5 to TRBJ1-3; TRBD1 agrees at 11 bases. The V gene end was trimmed by 1 base and the J gene end by 8 bases; junction bases not matched to a gene: 7. This CDR3 region has 16 residues. CDR1 LGHNT and CDR2 FRNRAP come from the germline V gene. The CDR3 DNA is TGTGCTAGTGGTTTGGACTTAGGACAGGGGGCCCACACCATATATTTT. It yields the protein CASGLDLGQGAHTIYF. Full variable domain (remainder filled in from reference TRBV12-5 and TRBJ1-3): DARVTQTPRHKVTEMGQEVTMRCQPILGHNTVFWYRQTMMQGLELLAYFRNRAPLDDSGMPKDRFSAEMPDATLATLKIQPSEPRDSAVYFCASGLDLGQGAHTIYFGEGSWLTVV.

The gene calls are TRBV29-1 and TRBJ1-1; TRBD1 is a possible D gene (5 bases). Deletions cut 6 bases from V and 2 bases from J, with 16 bases between. Germline V gives CDR1 SQVTM, CDR2 ANQGSEA. The CDR3 has 14 residues. The CDR3 loop is CSVHRLVTNTEAFF. CDR3 coding DNA: TGCAGCGTCCACAGGTTAGTCACCAACACTGAAGCTTTCTTT.

The chain has TRBV18 and TRBJ1-1; D gene ambiguous. CDR1 KGHSH and CDR2 LQKENI come from the germline V gene. The length of the CDR3 is 14 residues. The V gene lost 5 bases and the J gene lost 5 bases, with 15 bases spanning the gap. The CDR3 coding sequence is TGTGCCAGCTCAATCGGGGAAGGGCGGACTGAAGCTTTCTTT. As protein: CASSIGEGRTEAFF.

The chain combines TRBV10-3 with TRBJ2-3; 11 positions agree with TRBD1. Germline CDR1 ENHRY, CDR2 SYGVKD. The CDR3 has 16 residues. After removal of 5 bases from V and 3 bases from J, the junction contained 7 bases not matched to a gene. The CDR3 loop reads CAISIGTGGRTDTQYF. In nucleotides, the CDR3 is TGTGCCATCAGTATCGGGACAGGGGGTAGAACAGATACGCAGTATTTT.

This sequence joins TRBV15 and TRBJ2-1; 9 positions match TRBD2. Germline CDR1 reads LNHNV; CDR2 reads YYDKDF (reference sequence). This CDR3 has 17 residues. The V gene end was trimmed by 0 bases and the J gene end by 3 bases; junction bases not matched to a gene: 6. The CDR3 DNA sequence: TGTGCCACCAGCAGAGATCGGGCGGGAGGGCTCTACAATGAGCAGTTCTTC. Amino acid sequence: CATSRDRAGGLYNEQFF. The variable domain in full, completed from reference TRBV15 and TRBJ2-1, reads DAMVIQNPRYQVTQFGKPVTLSCSQTLNHNVMYWYQQKSSQAPKLLFHYYDKDFNNEADTPDNFQSRRPNTSFCFLDIRSPGLGDTAMYLCATSRDRAGGLYNEQFFGPGTRLTVL.

J is TRBJ2-2 and V is TRBV5-4; D is unclear. Trimming took off 0 bases at V and 1 base at J, with 4 bases between the two ends. CDR1 SGHNT and CDR2 YYREEE come from the germline V gene (reference sequence). The CDR3 runs 14 residues. CDR3 DNA: TGTGCCAGCAGCTTGGCGGGGAACACCGGGGAGCTGTTTTTT. It specifies CASSLAGNTGELFF.

This CDR3 reads CASSPFAGGEKLFF. In nucleotides, the CDR3 is TGTGCCAGCAGCCCCTTTGCCGGGGGTGAAAAACTGTTTTTT. The chain carries TRBV3-1 (or the pseudogene TRBV3-2) and TRBJ1-4; D is perhaps TRBD1 (5 bases). This CDR3 has 14 residues. The germline V gene encodes CDR1 LGHDT and CDR2 YNNKEL (reference sequence). The ends were cut back, 4 bases at V and 7 bases at J, with 13 bases in the middle.

This clone has a handful of counts. The chain is built from TRBV7-9 and TRBJ2-2, with D unresolved. CDR3 length: 13 amino acids. The germline gives CDR1 SEHNR, CDR2 FQNEAQ (reference sequence). Trimming shortened V by 0 bases and J by 4 bases, and 3 bases separated the two germline ends. CDR3: CASSLAVTGELFF. CDR3 bases: TGTGCCAGCAGCTTAGCCGTCACCGGGGAGCTGTTTTTT.

The gene calls are TRBV27 and TRBJ2-3; 11 bases map to TRBD2. The CDR3 covers 15 residues. Germline V CDR1 and CDR2: MNHEY, SMNVEV (reference sequence). J gave up 3 bases and V 2 bases, and 1 base lay outside the gene matches. CDR3 coding DNA: TGTGCCAGCAGTTTAAGACTAGCGGGGACAGATACGCAGTATTTT. Translation gives CASSLRLAGTDTQYF.

CDR3 DNA: TGTGCCAGCAGCCGGGGCGGCGAACAGGGTACCTACGAGCAGTACGTC. Translating gives CASSRGGEQGTYEQYV. The gene calls are TRBV3-1 (or the pseudogene TRBV3-2) and TRBJ2-7; D is possibly TRBD1 (6 bases). The V and J ends lost 4 bases and 2 bases respectively, with 18 bases between them. The CDR3 is made up of 16 amino acids. CDR1 and CDR2 (germline): LGHDT, YNNKEL (reference sequence).

The rearrangement joins TRBV11-3 to TRBJ2-2, with TRBD1 matching over 9 bases. J lost 5 bases, V lost 4 bases, and 8 bases had no gene match. Germline V CDR1 and CDR2: SGHNT, YENEEA. This CDR3 has 16 residues. In nucleotides, the CDR3 is TGTGCCAGCAGCTCCGGACAGGGGTTTGGGACCGGGGAGCTGTTTTTT. It is translated as CASSSGQGFGTGELFF.

The chain recombines TRBV5-8 with TRBJ2-7, with TRBD2 as a possible D gene (5 bases). V lost 5 bases and J 0 bases, leaving 24 bases between the germline ends. The CDR3 is 18 residues long. Germline assignment: CDR1 SGHTS and CDR2 YDEGEE. This CDR3 reads CASRRSGIPGYSSYEQYV. In nucleotides, the CDR3 is TGTGCCAGCAGACGAAGCGGAATTCCGGGTTACAGCTCCTACGAGCAGTACGTC.

The rearrangement links TRBV23-1 to TRBJ1-3; weak D call: TRBD1 (6 bases). TRBV23-1 is placed among ORFs of uncertain function. This CDR3 spans 15 amino acids. With 3 bases removed from V and 0 bases from J, the gap between germline ends came to 9 bases. The CDR3 sequence: CASSHRDISGNTIYF. The CDR3 coding sequence is TGCGCCAGCAGTCATCGGGACATCTCTGGAAACACCATATATTTT.

The genes are TRBV19 and TRBJ2-1; TRBD2 agrees at 14 bases. CDR1 LNHDA and CDR2 SQIVND come from the germline V gene (reference sequence). This CDR3 has 17 amino acids. V trimming: 4 bases; J trimming: 2 bases; junction bases outside the gene matches: 4. CDR3 amino acids: CASSTGTSGRPYNEQFF. The CDR3 DNA follows: TGTGCCAGTAGTACCGGGACTAGCGGGAGACCCTACAATGAGCAGTTCTTC.